Listed here are 2 T cell receptor beta chains from one sample, sequenced in a study of T cell repertoires in cytomegalovirus infection. TCRdb fed the reads into MiXCR, producing one record per CDR3 protein. Among approximately 100,000 distinct CDR3 sequences listed, 23% were seen once. The sequencing input was CD8+ T cells from PBMCs. Source of these receptors: a human donor in good health (CMV status not recorded). Some clones in this sample may be carry-over from other donors' samples.

The CDR3 nucleotides are TGCGCCAGCAGCCAAGGTATAGGGGGTCCCTCCTACGAGCAGTACTTC. It encodes CASSQGIGGPSYEQYF. The chain is built from TRBV4-1 and TRBJ2-7, with a possible D match to TRBD1 (6 bases). Germline V gene sequence: CDR1 MGHRA, CDR2 YSYEKL. Between the trimmed V and J ends, which lost 1 base and 0 bases, there was a span of 13 bases. The CDR3 length is 16 residues.

The chain carries TRBV7-9 and TRBJ2-7, with TRBD1 identical over 8 bases. Germline trimming cut 5 bases from V and 2 bases from J; bases unmatched to any gene: 5. This CDR3 has 14 residues. Germline CDR1 SEHNR, CDR2 FQNEAQ (reference sequence). The CDR3 reads CASSTTGQAYEQYF. The CDR3 bases are TGTGCCAGCAGCACTACGGGACAGGCCTACGAGCAGTACTTC.